One sample yielded the 19 T cell receptor beta chains listed below, sequenced in a study of T cell changes during pregnancy in multiple sclerosis. Assay: immunoSEQ multiplex PCR; the TCRdb copy retains only in-frame clones and omits some. Altogether more than 15,000 clones are present, more than 75% being singletons, with the ten largest covering roughly 12%. This sample comprised CD8+ T cells from peripheral blood mononuclear cells, obtained in the third trimester of pregnancy. The receptors originated from a female donor in good health, enrolled as a control in a pregnancy study.

The V and J genes are TRBV30 and TRBJ2-7; 7 bases align to TRBD2. The J segment lost 5 bases and the V segment lost 0 bases, leaving 10 bases of the junction unmatched. The germline V gene encodes CDR1 GTSNPN and CDR2 SVGIG (reference sequence). This CDR3 comprises 15 residues. The CDR3 sequence is CAWSVEAGDLDEQYF. The DNA for the CDR3 is TGTGCCTGGAGTGTGGAGGCGGGAGACCTCGACGAGCAGTACTTC.

The CDR3 bases are TGTGCCAGCAGGACGTTACAGGGGTCGGATCAGCCCCAGCATTTT. The encoded protein is CASRTLQGSDQPQHF. The chain is built from TRBV27 and TRBJ1-5, with 7 bases lining up with TRBD1. V lost 6 bases and J lost 5; bases outside the gene matches: 10. CDR1 and CDR2 from the germline V gene are MNHEY and SMNVEV (reference sequence). This CDR3 is 15 amino acids long.

The gene calls are TRBV2 and TRBJ1-1; D is ambiguous. The CDR3 extends over 12 amino acids. Trimming removed 11 bases from V and 5 bases from J, with 15 bases in between. Germline assignment: CDR1 SNHLY and CDR2 FYNNEI. CDR3 protein: CAGAYSGTEAFF. The DNA of the CDR3 is TGTGCCGGAGCCTACTCCGGGACTGAAGCTTTCTTT.

The gene calls are TRBV4-2 and TRBJ2-1; 12 positions match TRBD2. Germline V lookup: CDR1 LGHNA, CDR2 YNFKEQ. The V and J ends lost 5 bases and 8 bases, in that order; junction bases with no gene match: 10. The CDR3 covers 16 residues. CDR3 sequence reads: CASSTLTSGSGDEQFF. The CDR3 DNA reads TGTGCCAGCAGCACCCTGACTAGCGGGAGTGGTGATGAGCAGTTCTTC.

The chain links TRBV27 to TRBJ2-7; 8 bases line up with TRBD1. From germline, CDR1 is MNHEY and CDR2 SMNVEV (reference sequence). The V segment lost 2 bases and the J segment 3 bases; nucleotides outside the gene matches: 6. The CDR3 extends over 15 amino acids. CDR3 sequence (DNA): TGTGCCAGCAGTTTACAGGACAGGGTGGGCTACGAGCAGTACTTC. It is translated as CASSLQDRVGYEQYF.

The chain joins TRBV15 to TRBJ2-1, with 9 bases lining up with TRBD2. The trim removed 8 bases at V and 6 bases at J, leaving 8 bases unmatched. CDR3 length: 14 amino acids. The V gene's germline CDR1 is LNHNV and CDR2 YYDKDF (reference sequence). CDR3 sequence (DNA): TGTGCCACCTATATGGCGGGAGGGAGCAATGAGCAGTTCTTC. Protein sequence: CATYMAGGSNEQFF.

The rearrangement joins TRBV5-1 to TRBJ1-6; 9 nucleotides agree with TRBD1. With 0 bases clipped from V and 10 bases from J, the junction kept 5 bases outside the gene matches. The CDR3 covers 15 residues. Germline assignment: CDR1 SGHRS and CDR2 YFSETQ. CDR3 nucleotide sequence: TGCGCCAGCAGCTTGGGGGACAGGGAAGGCTCACCCCTCCACTTT. Translating it yields CASSLGDREGSPLHF.

The chain carries TRBV5-1 and TRBJ2-7; D gene ambiguous. The CDR3 totals 12 residues. Between the trimmed V and J ends, which lost 7 bases and 3 bases, there was a span of 11 bases. Germline CDR1 and CDR2: SGHRS and YFSETQ. DNA of the CDR3: TGCGCCAGCTATGAGAGCGTCTACGAGCAGTACTTC. Translating gives CASYESVYEQYF.

As concerns this clone: One junction end disagrees with the germline gene, perhaps due to a read error. The chain is built from TRBV4-2 and TRBJ2-3, with 10 bases lining up with TRBD2. The germline V gene encodes CDR1 LGHNA and CDR2 YNFKEQ. This CDR3 has 18 amino acids. This CDR3 reads CASSQEEASGSWADTQYF. The CDR3 coding sequence is TGTGCCAGTAGCCAAGAAGAGGCTAGCGGGAGTTGGGCAGATACGCAGTATTTT.

This rearrangement joins TRBV19 to TRBJ2-3; 8 bases align to TRBD2. The germline gives CDR1 LNHDA, CDR2 SQIVND (reference sequence). This CDR3 has 16 residues. J was trimmed by 1 base and V by 10 bases; bases with no gene match: 13. The CDR3 region is CATRPLLAAGTDTQYF. Written as DNA, the CDR3 is TGTGCCACTAGACCCCTACTAGCGGCCGGCACAGATACGCAGTATTTT.

CDR3 nucleotide sequence: TGTGCCAGCAGCGTAGCTGGGACTACAGGCGAGCAGTACTTC. Amino acids: CASSVAGTTGEQYF. The chain is built from TRBV9 and TRBJ2-7, with 7 bases aligning to TRBD2. The CDR3 runs 14 residues. V lost 0 bases to trimming and J lost 6 bases; unmatched junction nucleotides: 6. Per germline, CDR1 SGDLS and CDR2 YYNGEE.

This sequence joins TRBV18 and TRBJ2-3; maybe TRBD1 (5 bases). V lost 1 base, J lost 5 bases, and 10 bases lay in between. Germline loops: CDR1 KGHSH, CDR2 LQKENI. The CDR3 runs 14 residues. The CDR3 nucleotides are TGTGCCAGCTCACCACAGGTAGACAGAGATACGCAGTATTTT. Protein sequence: CASSPQVDRDTQYF.

This chain links TRBV7-9 with TRBJ2-1; D ambiguous. V gave up 3 bases and J gave up 4 bases, with 16 bases separating them. CDR3 length: 16 amino acids. CDR1 is SEHNR and CDR2 is FQNEAQ in the germline V gene (reference sequence). The CDR3 region has the DNA TGTGCCAGCAGCTTGAGCGCATCCGGTAGTTACAATGAGCAGTTCTTC. This sequence encodes CASSLSASGSYNEQFF.

This chain connects TRBV19 to TRBJ2-1; 8 bases line up with TRBD2. The germline gives CDR1 LNHDA, CDR2 SQIVND (reference sequence). With V trimmed by 7 bases and J by 5 bases, 7 bases remained unmatched. The CDR3 runs 14 residues. For the CDR3, the DNA is TGTGCCAGTACGTCTAGCGGGTTTGACAATGAGCAGTTCTTC. This sequence encodes CASTSSGFDNEQFF.

In its sample, this clone is medium-sized (0.01 to 0.1%). The genes are TRBV21-1 and TRBJ2-3; TRBD2 is the table's D call and was not checked against the DNA. TRBV21-1 is termed a pseudogene. The length of the CDR3 is 15 residues. Here the CDR3 reads CASSKDPTSTDTQYF. CDR3 nucleotide sequence: TGTGCCAGCAGCAAAGATCCGACTAGCACAGATACGCAGTATTTT.

J is TRBJ2-5 and V is TRBV27; D gene unclear. The tail of the sequence fits TRBJ2-7 better, so the J call may be wrong. Germline V CDR1 and CDR2: MNHEY, SMNVEV (reference sequence). This CDR3 region has 11 residues. The CDR3 region has the DNA TGTGCCAGCAGTTCTATATACGAGCAGTACTTC. Protein sequence: CASSSIYEQYF.

The rearrangement links TRBV28 to TRBJ2-7, with TRBD2 identical over 13 bases. J was trimmed by 3 bases and V by 8 bases; bases with no gene match: 4. Germline assignment: CDR1 MDHEN and CDR2 SYDVKM. This CDR3 region has 14 residues. The CDR3 spells CASSGLAGFYEQYF. The CDR3 DNA reads as TGTGCCAGCTCGGGACTAGCGGGATTCTACGAGCAGTACTTC.

This chain joins TRBV7-9 and TRBJ1-6; a possible D gene is TRBD1 (5 bases). The germline V gene has CDR1 SEHNR and CDR2 FQNEAQ (reference sequence). The CDR3 runs to 15 residues. Trimming left V 2 bases short and J 6 bases short, with 11 bases between. The CDR3 nucleotides read TGTGCCAGCAGCTTACAGGGCAGGGCTAATTCACCCCTCCACTTT. Encoded protein: CASSLQGRANSPLHF.

CDR3 in amino acids: CASRFGTGGYPSYGYTF. As DNA, the CDR3 is TGTGCAAGTCGCTTCGGGACAGGGGGATATCCTTCTTATGGCTACACCTTC. This rearrangement joins TRBV12-2 to TRBJ1-2; the table's D call, TRBD1, has no DNA check behind it. TRBV12-2 is classified as a pseudogene. The CDR3 spans 17 residues.